This T cell receptor (beta chain) stems from a study of blood T cell repertoires in COVID-19. For the study at large: Both acute and convalescent COVID-19 samples were obtained from the United States, Italy and Spain. Sources were T cells, B-cell-depleted T cells, or PBMCs; the material itself was cDNA or gDNA.

Original methodology: Amplification with reference gene primers provided the estimates of nucleated cell counts. Clones were read by immunoSEQ multiplex PCR, and TCRdb kept only the in-frame ones, dropping some. From that table come the V and J calls and clone size; the DNA was used to work out D and trimming. The data hold about 220,000 clones, with approximately 85% observed a single time. While infection was still active, Seattle patients were enrolled and then followed longitudinally. With 5 bases clipped from V and 5 bases from J, the junction kept 5 bases outside the gene matches. CDR3 length: 14 amino acids. Germline values: CDR1 WSHSY, CDR2 SAAADI.

The genes are TRBV10-2 and TRBJ2-2; TRBD2 aligns across 7 bases. This receptor was taken from a woman between 65 and 79 years old with COVID-19, enrolled during active disease. Sequencing was carried out using peripheral blood. The CDR3 reads CASSPSGITGELFF. Here the CDR3 DNA reads TGCGCCAGCAGTCCCAGCGGGATTACCGGGGAGCTGTTTTTT.